Shown below are 31 T cell receptor beta chains from a single sample sequenced in a study of cytomegalovirus exposure and HLA in healthy donors. With 60 Vbeta and 13 Jbeta primers, the PCR was carried out. The method was immunoSEQ multiplex PCR; TCRdb's version includes in-frame clones alone and lacks a portion of them. The top ten hold around 4.3% of the sample, which has some 150,000 clones, under 90% seen once. Sequenced input: PBMCs. The source is a young man in good health and CMV-seronegative.

The chain employs TRBV7-2 and TRBJ1-1, with D possibly being TRBD1 (6 bases). Germline-derived CDR1 and CDR2 are SGHTA and FQGNSA. The CDR3 is 15 residues long. The germline V and J ends were trimmed by 2 bases and 2 bases, with 12 bases remaining between them. CDR3 loop: CASSLTRGGNTEAFF. CDR3 coding DNA: TGTGCCAGCAGCTTAACGAGGGGGGGCAACACTGAAGCTTTCTTT. Drawing the rest from reference TRBV7-2 and TRBJ1-1, the complete variable domain is GAGVSQSPSNKVTEKGKDVELRCDPISGHTALYWYRQSLGQGLEFLIYFQGNSAPDKSGLPSDRFSAERTGGSVSTLTIQRTQQEDSAVYLCASSLTRGGNTEAFFGQGTRLTVV.

V gene TRBV9 combines with J gene TRBJ2-7; D might be TRBD2 (5 bases). Germline V CDR1 and CDR2: SGDLS, YYNGEE. Trimming took off 4 bases at V and 7 bases at J, with 15 bases between the two ends. The CDR3 contains 13 residues. The CDR3 loop reads CASSPFSREEQYF. The CDR3 bases are TGTGCCAGCAGCCCCTTTTCTAGGGAGGAGCAGTACTTC.

V is TRBV5-1 and J is TRBJ1-5, with TRBD1 matching over 8 bases. The CDR3 is made up of 17 amino acids. Unmatched junction bases numbered 7, after V lost 0 bases and J lost 2 bases. Germline CDR1 is SGHRS and CDR2 is YFSETQ. CDR3 sequence reads: CASSLGTGIRGNQPQHF. CDR3 DNA: TGCGCCAGCAGCTTGGGGACAGGGATTAGGGGCAATCAGCCCCAGCATTTT.

This chain links TRBV30 with TRBJ2-7; D not certain. The germline gives CDR1 GTSNPN, CDR2 SVGIG (reference sequence). CDR3 length: 12 residues. The germline V and J ends were trimmed by 4 bases and 5 bases, with 12 bases remaining between them. The CDR3 loop reads CAWTGGIHEQYF. The CDR3 nucleotides are TGTGCCTGGACAGGTGGCATCCACGAGCAGTACTTC.

The chain couples TRBV13 to TRBJ1-5, with D possibly being TRBD1 (6 bases). Germline V gene data show CDR1 as PRHDT and CDR2 as FYEKMQ (reference sequence). V was trimmed by 0 bases and J by 6 bases, leaving 9 bases between them. The length of the CDR3 is 14 residues. The CDR3 region has the DNA TGTGCCAGCAGCTTAGGCGGACAGCCTCAGCCCCAGCATTTT. This encodes CASSLGGQPQPQHF.

This clone was found a few times. This chain joins TRBV9 and TRBJ1-5; TRBD1 agrees at 7 bases. CDR1 is SGDLS, CDR2 YYNGEE, per germline. The V segment lost 3 bases and the J segment 4 bases; nucleotides outside the gene matches: 1. This CDR3 region has 13 residues. CDR3 sequence: CASSGTGNQPQHF. CDR3 sequence (DNA): TGTGCCAGCAGCGGGACAGGTAATCAGCCCCAGCATTTT.

This CDR3 reads CASSLKRPGSAEAFF. The CDR3 DNA follows: TGTGCCAGCAGCTTAAAACGGCCGGGGTCGGCTGAAGCTTTCTTT. The rearrangement joins TRBV7-3 to TRBJ1-1; D gene ambiguous. The CDR3 covers 15 residues. The germline V gene encodes CDR1 SGHTA and CDR2 FQGTGA. V was cut by 1 base and J by 6 bases, with 15 bases left in between.

The rearrangement joins TRBV28 to TRBJ2-2; 10 nucleotides line up with TRBD2. The CDR3 totals 16 residues. The junction had 4 bases not matched to a gene; V was cut back by 3 bases and J by 3 bases. Germline-derived CDR1 and CDR2 are MDHEN and SYDVKM. This chain's CDR3 is CASSFWLAGDTGELFF. The CDR3 DNA reads TGTGCCAGCAGTTTCTGGCTAGCGGGGGACACCGGGGAGCTGTTTTTT.

This chain links TRBV2 with TRBJ2-7; D call uncertain. Per the germline V gene, CDR1 is SNHLY and CDR2 is FYNNEI. V dropped 6 bases and J dropped 2 bases, with 14 bases sitting between them. The CDR3 has 14 amino acids. The chain's CDR3 is CASRRKGNAYEQYF. Written as DNA, the CDR3 is TGTGCCAGCAGGAGGAAAGGCAACGCCTACGAGCAGTACTTC.

This clone showed up just a few times. Other DNA sequences in this specimen translate into the identical CDR3. The gene calls are TRBV5-6 and TRBJ2-7; D ambiguous. The CDR3 sequence is 13 residues long. V was cut by 0 bases and J by 4 bases, with 8 bases left in between. Germline V gene sequence: CDR1 SGHDT, CDR2 YYEEEE. In nucleotides, the CDR3 is TGTGCCAGCAGCTTGGGGGCAGCTTACGAGCAGTACTTC. This translates into CASSLGAAYEQYF.

This clone was observed once. This rearrangement joins TRBV5-1 to TRBJ1-2; the D is unclear. This CDR3 spans 15 amino acids. The V end lost 0 bases, the J end lost 5 bases, and 14 bases lay between the germline ends. Germline V CDR1 and CDR2: SGHRS, YFSETQ. The CDR3 here is CASSLDLAKVYGYTF. Here the CDR3 DNA reads TGCGCCAGCAGCTTGGATCTAGCAAAGGTGTATGGCTACACCTTC.

V and J are TRBV5-1 and TRBJ2-2; TRBD2 matches 8 bases. CDR1 is SGHRS and CDR2 is YFSETQ in the germline V gene. The CDR3 covers 17 residues. V shed 5 bases and J 0 bases; nucleotides not matched to a gene: 9. The CDR3 region has the DNA TGCGCCAGCAGTTGGGCCGGGAGGGGGACGAACACCGGGGAGCTGTTTTTT. Its translation: CASSWAGRGTNTGELFF.

This CDR3 is CASTLLGTGRPGYTF. In DNA form, the CDR3 reads TGTGCCAGCACCTTACTCGGGACAGGGCGGCCCGGCTACACCTTC. The gene calls are TRBV28 and TRBJ1-2, with 9 bases identical to TRBD1. The CDR3 spans 15 residues. Trimming removed 7 bases from V and 8 bases from J; junction bases left unmatched: 14. The germline gives CDR1 MDHEN, CDR2 SYDVKM.

This clone has only a few counts. This chain links TRBV4-1 with TRBJ2-7; 7 bases agree with TRBD2. The CDR3 loop spans 15 amino acids. Germline V gives CDR1 MGHRA, CDR2 YSYEKL. J was trimmed by 1 base and V by 0 bases; bases with no gene match: 3. The CDR3 protein is CASSQEPRESYEQYF. The DNA for the CDR3 is TGCGCCAGCAGCCAAGAACCGCGGGAGTCCTACGAGCAGTACTTC.

The chain carries TRBV19 and TRBJ2-7; TRBD1 matches at 9 bases. V gave up 3 bases and J gave up 5 bases; unmatched junction bases: 8. In germline, CDR1 is LNHDA, CDR2 SQIVND (reference sequence). The CDR3 runs 15 residues. CDR3 coding DNA: TGTGCCAGTAGTATCCGGGGGACAGGGCTAAACGAGCAGTACTTC. Residues: CASSIRGTGLNEQYF.

V is TRBV28 and J is TRBJ1-5; D is possibly TRBD1 (6 bases). The germline V gene has CDR1 MDHEN and CDR2 SYDVKM. The CDR3 has 16 amino acids. The V gene lost 7 bases and the J gene lost 4 bases, with 20 bases spanning the gap. The CDR3 DNA follows: TGTGCCAGCACCTGGCAGGGGTCGGCAACAAATCAGCCCCAGCATTTT. It specifies CASTWQGSATNQPQHF.

This chain's CDR3 is CASSWRPTGGIEKLFF. The CDR3 DNA follows: TGTGCCAGCAGCTGGAGACCCACAGGGGGCATTGAAAAACTGTTTTTT. This chain uses TRBV5-4 with TRBJ1-4, with 9 positions matching TRBD1. Germline V lookup: CDR1 SGHNT, CDR2 YYREEE (reference sequence). V lost 3 bases and J lost 7; bases outside the gene matches: 10. The CDR3 is made up of 16 amino acids.

V gene TRBV6-1 combines with J gene TRBJ1-4, with D possibly being TRBD1 (5 bases). V was clipped by 5 bases and J by 1 base, with 8 bases between them. Germline V CDR1 and CDR2: MNHNS, SASEGT. The CDR3 is 14 residues long. In DNA, the CDR3 is TGTGCCAGCAGTTCGACAGTAACTAATGAAAAACTGTTTTTT. Amino acid sequence: CASSSTVTNEKLFF.

This sequence joins TRBV14 and TRBJ1-2, with 9 bases aligning to TRBD1. V dropped 0 bases and J dropped 5; count of bases not matched to a gene: 10. Germline lookup yields CDR1 SGHDN and CDR2 FVKESK. This CDR3 region has 17 residues. The CDR3 nucleotides are TGTGCCAGCAGCCAAGACGCACGGACAGGGGCTTTTTATGGCTACACCTTC. Amino acids: CASSQDARTGAFYGYTF.

The chain has TRBV14 and TRBJ1-2, with D uncertain. V lost 1 base and J lost 1, with 10 bases in between. CDR1 and CDR2 (germline): SGHDN, FVKESK. The CDR3 totals 15 residues. CDR3 bases: TGTGCCAGCAGCCAAGGGGTGACTAATAACTATGGCTACACCTTC. As protein: CASSQGVTNNYGYTF.

This chain links TRBV7-3 with TRBJ2-5; TRBD2 aligns across 7 bases. The assigned J gene may be wrong: the sequence end matches TRBJ2-7 better. Looked up from germline, CDR1 is SGHTA and CDR2 is FQGTGA. This CDR3 spans 14 amino acids. The CDR3: CASSPASGPYEQYF. As DNA, the CDR3 is TGTGCCAGCAGCCCGGCTAGCGGTCCCTACGAGCAGTACTTC.

The chain couples TRBV7-8 to TRBJ2-2; TRBD1 is a possible D gene (6 bases). CDR1 is SGHVS and CDR2 is FQNEAQ in the germline V gene. CDR3 length: 15 amino acids. Trimming cost V 7 bases and J 2 bases, with 14 bases left between them. DNA for the CDR3: TGTGCCAGCATCAACAGGGCGCCCAACACCGGGGAGCTGTTTTTT. It specifies CASINRAPNTGELFF.

The genes are TRBV9 and TRBJ2-7, with TRBD2 identical over 8 bases. With 4 bases clipped from V and 5 bases from J, the junction kept 11 bases outside the gene matches. This CDR3 contains 15 residues. CDR1 is SGDLS and CDR2 is YYNGEE in the germline V gene. The DNA for the CDR3 is TGTGCCAGCAGCCCCTCCGGGAGGGGTTCCCACGAGCAGTACTTC. Protein product: CASSPSGRGSHEQYF. The full variable domain, in which reference TRBV9 and TRBJ2-7 provide the parts outside the CDR3, is DSGVTQTPKHLITATGQRVTLRCSPRSGDLSVYWYQQSLDQGLQFLIQYYNGEERAKGNILERFSAQQFPDLHSELNLSSLELGDSALYFCASSPSGRGSHEQYFGPGTRLTVT.

This chain links TRBV13 with TRBJ2-7, with a tentative D call TRBD2 (6 bases). The CDR3 totals 16 residues. Trimming stripped 4 bases from V and 0 bases from J, with 16 bases between. From germline, CDR1 is PRHDT and CDR2 FYEKMQ (reference sequence). The CDR3 reads CASSSHGGITSYEQYF. The CDR3 nucleotides read TGTGCCAGCAGCTCCCATGGAGGGATCACCTCCTACGAGCAGTACTTC.

The chain combines TRBV5-1 with TRBJ1-6; D remains ambiguous. With 0 bases removed from V and 7 bases from J, the gap between germline ends came to 8 bases. From germline, CDR1 is SGHRS and CDR2 YFSETQ. The CDR3 runs 14 residues. The DNA for the CDR3 is TGCGCCAGCAGCTTGGTACCAGGCAATTCACCCCTCCACTTT. Translating it yields CASSLVPGNSPLHF. Together with reference TRBV5-1 and TRBJ1-6, the CDR3 gives the full variable domain: KAGVTQTPRYLIKTRGQQVTLSCSPISGHRSVSWYQQTPGQGLQFLFEYFSETQRNKGNFPGRFSGRQFSNSRSEMNVSTLELGDSALYLCASSLVPGNSPLHFGNGTRLTVT.

The J gene is TRBJ1-2, the V gene TRBV19; D might be TRBD1 (5 bases). The germline gives CDR1 LNHDA, CDR2 SQIVND (reference sequence). V gave up 4 bases and J gave up 4 bases, with 13 bases separating them. CDR3 length equals 14 residues. CDR3 protein: CASSRGLQAYGYTF. The CDR3 DNA is TGTGCCAGTAGTAGGGGACTACAGGCCTATGGCTACACCTTC.

The chain couples TRBV4-3 to TRBJ1-2; no clear D. Germline V gene lookup returns CDR1 LGHNA and CDR2 YSLEER. The CDR3 length is 15 residues. V was trimmed by 5 bases and J by 4 bases, leaving 17 bases between them. The CDR3 loop reads CASSRDSRGVYGYTF. The CDR3 DNA reads as TGCGCCAGCAGCAGGGATTCTCGGGGTGTCTATGGCTACACCTTC.

The chain couples TRBV2 to TRBJ2-2; weak D call: TRBD2 (5 bases). This CDR3 spans 14 amino acids. The V and J ends lost 7 bases and 3 bases respectively, with 12 bases between them. CDR1 is SNHLY, CDR2 FYNNEI, per germline. The CDR3 region has the DNA TGTGCCAGCAAAGAGGGCGGATACACCGGGGAGCTGTTTTTT. Its translation: CASKEGGYTGELFF.

This sequence joins TRBV9 and TRBJ1-3; 7 bases align to TRBD1. Trimming cost V 3 bases and J 2 bases; bases outside gene matches: 5. Germline values: CDR1 SGDLS, CDR2 YYNGEE. The CDR3 runs 15 residues. CDR3 bases: TGTGCCAGCAGCGCCGGACAGGCCACTGGAAACACCATATATTTT. This translates into CASSAGQATGNTIYF. The full variable domain, in which reference TRBV9 and TRBJ1-3 provide the parts outside the CDR3, is DSGVTQTPKHLITATGQRVTLRCSPRSGDLSVYWYQQSLDQGLQFLIQYYNGEERAKGNILERFSAQQFPDLHSELNLSSLELGDSALYFCASSAGQATGNTIYFGEGSWLTVV.

The chain links TRBV19 to TRBJ2-7; 14 positions match TRBD2. CDR1 and CDR2 (germline): LNHDA, SQIVND (reference sequence). The CDR3 has 16 amino acids. Trimming removed 5 bases from V and 0 bases from J; junction bases left unmatched: 3. Here the CDR3 DNA reads TGTGCCAGTAGTGGTGGGACTAGCGGGAGCTCCTACGAGCAGTACTTC. This sequence encodes CASSGGTSGSSYEQYF.

This clone showed up just once. This sequence joins TRBV27 and TRBJ2-1; 16 nucleotides align to TRBD2. Germline V gives CDR1 MNHEY, CDR2 SMNVEV (reference sequence). V lost 0 bases, J lost 9 bases, and 11 bases stayed unmatched. The CDR3 loop spans 19 amino acids. CDR3 in amino acids: CASSLSGLAGGPSPSEQFF. The DNA for the CDR3 is TGTGCCAGCAGTTTATCGGGACTAGCGGGAGGGCCCAGCCCCAGTGAGCAGTTCTTC.